This T cell receptor (beta chain) was sequenced for a study of blood T cells in healthy people across ages. General study findings and limits: Unsorted PBMCs blocked a conclusive comparison of naive and antigen-experienced cells.

As regards this clonotype: Antigen specificity is unknown.

A second PCR, run for roughly 7 to 11 cycles, used a sample-barcoded 5' primer plus a J-beta primer mix. Every sample gave at least 2.5 million paired-end reads containing CDR3. In TCRdb, the 5' RACE reads were re-called with MiXCR into one record per CDR3 protein. The sample carries around 1.5 million distinct CDR3 sequences, approximately 42% recorded once. V lost 0 bases and J lost 5, with 16 bases in between. The CDR3 has 16 residues. Germline V lookup: CDR1 MGHRA, CDR2 YSYEKL. This rearrangement joins TRBV4-1 to TRBJ2-5; a weak D match, TRBD1 (7 bases). The sequencing sample was made of blood. This clonotype was sampled from a woman younger than 30 in good health. The CDR3 spells CASSQDGAGGTETQYF. The CDR3 DNA reads as TGCGCCAGCAGCCAAGATGGGGCAGGGGGGACGGAGACCCAGTACTTC.